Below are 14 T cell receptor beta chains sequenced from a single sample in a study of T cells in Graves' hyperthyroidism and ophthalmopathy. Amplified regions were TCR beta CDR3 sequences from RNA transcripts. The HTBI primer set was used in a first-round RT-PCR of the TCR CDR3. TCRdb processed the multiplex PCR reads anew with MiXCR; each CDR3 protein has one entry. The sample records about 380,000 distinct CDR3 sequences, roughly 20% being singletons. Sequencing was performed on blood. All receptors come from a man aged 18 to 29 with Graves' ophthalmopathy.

CDR3 protein: CASGGQANTGELFF. The CDR3 nucleotides are TGTGCCAGCGGTGGGCAGGCGAACACCGGGGAGCTGTTTTTT. The gene calls are TRBV12-3 or TRBV12-4 and TRBJ2-2; no clear D. The CDR3 covers 14 residues. V lost 8 bases and J 0 bases, leaving 10 bases between the germline ends.

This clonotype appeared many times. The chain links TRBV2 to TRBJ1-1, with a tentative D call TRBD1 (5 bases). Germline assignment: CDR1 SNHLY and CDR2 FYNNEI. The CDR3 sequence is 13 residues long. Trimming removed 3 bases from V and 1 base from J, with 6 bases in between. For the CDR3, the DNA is TGTGCCAGCAGTGAGGGACCGAACACTGAAGCTTTCTTT. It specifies CASSEGPNTEAFF.

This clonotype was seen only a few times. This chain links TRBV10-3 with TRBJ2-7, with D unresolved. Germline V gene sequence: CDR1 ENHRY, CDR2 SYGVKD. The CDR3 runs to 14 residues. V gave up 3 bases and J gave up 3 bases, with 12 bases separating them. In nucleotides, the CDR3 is TGTGCCATCAGTGAAAGTCTAAAGAGCTACGAGCAGTACTTC. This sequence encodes CAISESLKSYEQYF.

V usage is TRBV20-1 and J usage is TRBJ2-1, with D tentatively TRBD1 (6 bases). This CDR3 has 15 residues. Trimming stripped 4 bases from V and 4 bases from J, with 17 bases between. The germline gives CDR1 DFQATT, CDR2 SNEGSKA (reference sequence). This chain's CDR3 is CSAKASRGAYNEQFF. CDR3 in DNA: TGCAGTGCTAAAGCGTCCAGGGGTGCTTACAATGAGCAGTTCTTC.

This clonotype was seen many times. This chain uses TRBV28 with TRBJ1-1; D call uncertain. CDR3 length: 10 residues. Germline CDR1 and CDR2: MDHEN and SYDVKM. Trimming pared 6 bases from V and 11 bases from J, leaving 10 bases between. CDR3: CASRTSEAFF. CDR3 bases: TGTGCCAGCAGGACTAGCGAGGCTTTCTTT.

CDR3 protein: CASRAAAPNSPLHF. CDR3 DNA: TGTGCCAGCAGAGCCGCAGCCCCAAATTCACCCCTCCACTTT. The chain links TRBV2 to TRBJ1-6; D gene ambiguous. The CDR3 has 14 amino acids. Trimming left V 6 bases short and J 7 bases short, with 13 bases between. Germline CDR1 reads SNHLY; CDR2 reads FYNNEI. The full variable domain, completed using reference TRBV2 and TRBJ1-6, is EPEVTQTPSHQVTQMGQEVILRCVPISNHLYFYWYRQILGQKVEFLVSFYNNEISEKSEIFDDQFSVERPDGSNFTLKIRSTKLEDSAMYFCASRAAAPNSPLHFGNGTRLTVT.

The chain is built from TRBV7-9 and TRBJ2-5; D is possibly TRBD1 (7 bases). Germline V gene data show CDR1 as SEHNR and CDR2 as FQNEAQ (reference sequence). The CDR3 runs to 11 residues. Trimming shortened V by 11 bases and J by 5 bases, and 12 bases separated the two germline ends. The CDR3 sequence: CAGLQGETQYF. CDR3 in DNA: TGTGCCGGACTACAGGGGGAGACCCAGTACTTC.

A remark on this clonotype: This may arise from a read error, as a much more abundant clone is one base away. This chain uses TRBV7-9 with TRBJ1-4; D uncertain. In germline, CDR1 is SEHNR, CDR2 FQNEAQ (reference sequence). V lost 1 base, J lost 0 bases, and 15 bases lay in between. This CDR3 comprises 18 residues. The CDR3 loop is CASSLVLRHLPTNEKLFF. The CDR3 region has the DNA TGTGCCAGCAGCTTAGTCCTCCGACATCTTCCAACTAATGAAAAACTGTTTTTT.

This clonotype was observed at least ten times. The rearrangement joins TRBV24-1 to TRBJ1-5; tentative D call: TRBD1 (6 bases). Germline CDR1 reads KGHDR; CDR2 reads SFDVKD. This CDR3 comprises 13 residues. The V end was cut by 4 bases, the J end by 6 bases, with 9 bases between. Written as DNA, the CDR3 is TGTGCCACCAGTGAACAGGGAAGTCAGCCCCAGCATTTT. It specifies CATSEQGSQPQHF.

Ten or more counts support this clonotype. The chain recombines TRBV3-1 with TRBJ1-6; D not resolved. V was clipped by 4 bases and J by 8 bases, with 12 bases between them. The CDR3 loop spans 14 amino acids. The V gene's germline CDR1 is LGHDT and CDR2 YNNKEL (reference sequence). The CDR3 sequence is CASSLLVEDSPLHF. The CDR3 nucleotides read TGTGCCAGCAGCCTCCTAGTCGAGGATTCACCCCTCCACTTT.

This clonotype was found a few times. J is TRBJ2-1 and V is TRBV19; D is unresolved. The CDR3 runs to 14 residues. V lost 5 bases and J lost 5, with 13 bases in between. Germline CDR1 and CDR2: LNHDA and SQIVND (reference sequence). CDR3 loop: CASSASGRDNEQFF. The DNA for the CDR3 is TGTGCCAGTAGTGCCTCGGGCAGAGACAATGAGCAGTTCTTC.

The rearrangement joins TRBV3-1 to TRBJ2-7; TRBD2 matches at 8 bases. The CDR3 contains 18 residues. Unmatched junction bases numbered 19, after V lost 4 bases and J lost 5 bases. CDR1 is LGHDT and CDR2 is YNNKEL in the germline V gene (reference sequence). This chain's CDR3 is CASSPFGSGGRLLHEQYF. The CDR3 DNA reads TGTGCCAGCAGCCCCTTCGGGAGCGGGGGCCGGTTACTCCACGAGCAGTACTTC.

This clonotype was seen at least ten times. CDR3: CASSQEGLAGGEQFF. CDR3 nucleotide sequence: TGTGCCAGCAGCCAAGAAGGTCTAGCGGGGGGGGAGCAGTTCTTC. The chain is built from TRBV3-1 and TRBJ2-1; the match to TRBD2 covers 12 bases. V shed 0 bases, J shed 10 bases, and the junction held 4 bases outside the gene matches. Germline CDR1 is LGHDT and CDR2 is YNNKEL (reference sequence). The CDR3 is made up of 15 amino acids.

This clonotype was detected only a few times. The DNA of the CDR3 is TGTGCCAGCGCCCATTCCTTCAGGGGGGCCGTGGGGGCCCAGCATTTT. The encoded protein is CASAHSFRGAVGAQHF. V gene TRBV27 combines with J gene TRBJ1-5, with TRBD1 matching 7 bases. The CDR3 runs to 16 residues. CDR1 MNHEY and CDR2 SMNVEV come from the germline V gene (reference sequence). Trimming cost V 8 bases and J 11 bases; bases outside gene matches: 21.